The rows below give T cell receptor beta chains drawn from one sample of a study of B cell selection in AIRE deficiency. Sequencing was performed with immunoSEQ multiplex PCR; in TCRdb, only in-frame clones are kept and a portion is missing. There are roughly 17,000 clones in the sample; approximately 94% occur only once, and about 0.89% lies in the top ten. Input material: CD4+CD25+ Tregs sorted from PBMCs. Receptor source: a human donor in good health. Both conserved end residues are part of each CDR3. D genes are given only for firm matches. Only some rows state a clone size, as once, few, many or a class for expanded clones.

>TRBJ2-1|TRBV1|-|-
CTSSLYSGRGVNEQFF
TGCACCAGCAGCCTCTATAGCGGGAGAGGGGTCAATGAGCAGTTCTTC
>TRBJ1-1|TRBV28|-|TRBD1
CASGTATEAFF
TGTGCCAGCGGGACAGCCACTGAAGCTTTCTTT
>TRBJ2-4|TRBV19|once|-
CASSIVGGLAKNIQYF
TGTGCCAGTAGTATAGTCGGGGGGCTAGCCAAAAACATTCAGTACTTC
>TRBJ2-4|TRBV29-1|once|-
CSVEKREVGGIQYF
TGCAGCGTTGAAAAGCGCGAGGTGGGAGGCATTCAGTACTTC
>TRBJ1-5|TRBV2|once|-
CASSESPYQPQHF
TGTGCCAGCAGTGAGTCACCCTATCAGCCCCAGCATTTT
>TRBJ1-2|TRBV11-1|-|TRBD1
CASGGGAGTYGYTF
TGTGCCAGTGGAGGGGGCGCTGGCACCTATGGCTACACCTTC
>TRBJ2-1|TRBV18|once|-
CASSPENEQFF
TGTGCCAGCTCCCCGGAAAATGAGCAGTTCTTC
>TRBJ2-3|TRBV28|-|TRBD2
CASSFSGLAGGTDTQYF
TGTGCCAGCAGTTTCTCGGGACTAGCGGGGGGCACAGATACGCAGTATTTT
>TRBJ2-7|TRBV2|-|TRBD1
CASSRDRSSYEQYF
TGTGCCAGCAGTCGGGACAGGAGTTCCTACGAGCAGTACTTC
>TRBJ2-5|TRBV7-3|-|-
CASSPTGAGGETQYF
TGTGCCAGCAGCCCGACAGGTGCTGGTGGAGAGACCCAGTACTTC
>TRBJ1-1|TRBV5-1|once|TRBD1
CASSLGGTGDRNTEAFF
TGCGCCAGCAGCTTGGGAGGGACAGGGGACAGGAACACTGAAGCTTTCTTT
>TRBJ2-7|TRBV4-1|-|TRBD1
CASSRPGQGSYEQYF
TGCGCCAGCAGCCGTCCGGGACAGGGCTCCTACGAGCAGTACTTC
>TRBJ2-5|TRBV10-3|once|-
CATLDSFRETQYF
TGTGCCACCTTGGACAGTTTTCGAGAGACCCAGTACTTC
>TRBJ1-1|TRBV10-3|-|TRBD1
CAISRDRDTEAFF
TGTGCCATCAGTAGGGACAGAGACACTGAAGCTTTCTTT
>TRBJ2-2|TRBV7-9|-|-
CASSLVSGELFF
TGTGCCAGCAGCTTAGTATCGGGGGAGCTGTTTTTT
>TRBJ2-5|TRBV27|-|-
CASIRQGRGETQYF
TGTGCCAGCATCCGACAGGGGAGGGGAGAGACCCAGTACTTC
>TRBJ2-2|TRBV5-3|-|TRBD1
CASSRDRVGTGELFF
TGTGCCAGCAGCCGGGACAGGGTCGGAACCGGGGAGCTGTTTTTT
>TRBJ2-5|TRBV18|-|TRBD1
CASSPQGAGTQYF
TGTGCCAGCTCACCTCAGGGGGCAGGGACCCAGTACTTC
>TRBJ1-3|TRBV5-5|-|-
CASSQRGPFPSGNTIYF
TGTGCCAGCAGCCAGCGGGGGCCGTTCCCCTCTGGAAACACCATATATTTT
>TRBJ1-2|TRBV5-6|-|TRBD1
CASTRGAGRYGYTF
TGTGCCAGCACCAGGGGGGCCGGACGCTATGGCTACACCTTC
>TRBJ1-2|TRBV18|-|TRBD1
CASSPGQSYGYTF
TGTGCCAGCTCACCGGGACAGAGCTATGGCTACACCTTC
>TRBJ2-1|TRBV15|-|TRBD2
CATSILRGAGRGYEQFF
TGTGCCACCAGCATTCTGAGGGGAGCGGGACGTGGCTATGAGCAGTTCTTC
>TRBJ1-1|TRBV4-3|-|-
CASSQVSGNTEAFF
TGCGCCAGCAGCCAAGTGTCAGGGAACACTGAAGCTTTCTTT